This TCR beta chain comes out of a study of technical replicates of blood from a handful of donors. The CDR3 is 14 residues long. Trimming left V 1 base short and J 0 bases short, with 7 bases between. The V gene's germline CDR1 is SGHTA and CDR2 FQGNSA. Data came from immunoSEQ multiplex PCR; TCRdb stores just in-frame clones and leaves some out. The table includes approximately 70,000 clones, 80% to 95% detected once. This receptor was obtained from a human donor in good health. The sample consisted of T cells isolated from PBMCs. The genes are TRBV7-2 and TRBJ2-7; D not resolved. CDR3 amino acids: CASSLGRNSYEQYF. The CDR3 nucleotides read TGTGCCAGCAGCTTAGGGCGGAACTCCTACGAGCAGTACTTC. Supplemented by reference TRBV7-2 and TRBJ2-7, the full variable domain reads GAGVSQSPSNKVTEKGKDVELRCDPISGHTALYWYRQSLGQGLEFLIYFQGNSAPDKSGLPSDRFSAERTGGSVSTLTIQRTQQEDSAVYLCASSLGRNSYEQYFGPGTRLTVT.